Listed below are T cell receptor beta chains from one sample, sequenced in a study of blood T cell repertoires in COVID-19. Some clones are missing from TCRdb's copy, which holds only in-frame ones; the method was immunoSEQ multiplex PCR. The sample lists about 220,000 clones; roughly 84% were seen once. Sequenced: peripheral blood. These receptors originate from a woman over 75 with acute or convalescent COVID-19. Each CDR3 is given with its conserved first and last residue. D genes are given only for firm matches. Clone size appears in some rows only: once, few, many, or a class for an expanded clone.

CDR3 DNA	CDR3 protein	clone size	V gene	J gene	D gene
TGTGCCATCAGTGAGTCGATAACAGTTAAGCAGTTCTTC	CAISESITVKQFF	few	TRBV10-3	TRBJ2-1	.
TGTGCCAGCAGCCGGGGACAGGTTAGCAATCAGCCCCAGCATTTT	CASSRGQVSNQPQHF	.	TRBV6-2/TRBV6-3	TRBJ1-5	TRBD1
TGTGCCAGCAGCTTGGGGGCGGTTTCTGGAAACACCATATATTTT	CASSLGAVSGNTIYF	.	TRBV7-2	TRBJ1-3	.
TGCGCCAGCAGTTATACAGGGAAAAGCGGAAACACCATATATTTT	CASSYTGKSGNTIYF	.	TRBV5-1	TRBJ1-3	.
TGTGCCGGCGGCCGGGCGTCTGGGGCCAACGTCCTGACTTTC	CAGGRASGANVLTF	.	TRBV6-2/TRBV6-3	TRBJ2-6	.
TGCGCCAGCAGCTTGGGTCCGGGACAGACGAACACCGGGGAGCTGTTTTTT	CASSLGPGQTNTGELFF	.	TRBV5-1	TRBJ2-2	TRBD1
TGTGCCAGCAGCTTAAGGTCCGGGGGAGGTGGGACCCAGTACTTC	CASSLRSGGGGTQYF	.	TRBV13	TRBJ2-5	.
TGTGCCAGCAGCTTACCGGGACAGTTAGCCAAAAACATTCAGTACTTC	CASSLPGQLAKNIQYF	.	TRBV7-9	TRBJ2-4	TRBD1
TGTGCCAGCAGCTTATTTTGGGGAGGGGTCTCGATGCAAGACTATGGCTACACCTTC	CASSLFWGGVSMQDYGYTF	few	TRBV11-2	TRBJ1-2	.
TGTGCCAGCAGCGTAGCTCCGGAGGGTGGCTACAATGAGCAGTTCTTC	CASSVAPEGGYNEQFF	.	TRBV9	TRBJ2-1	.
TGCGCCAGCAGCTATTCCGGGACTAGCGAAGAGACCCAGTACTTC	CASSYSGTSEETQYF	.	TRBV5-1	TRBJ2-5	TRBD2
TGCGCCAGCAGCGGGGGACAGGGGAATTCACCCCTCCACTTT	CASSGGQGNSPLHF	.	TRBV5-1	TRBJ1-6	TRBD1
TGTGCCAGTAGTATAGGGGCAGGGGTCTACAATGAGCAGTTCTTC	CASSIGAGVYNEQFF	.	TRBV19	TRBJ2-1	.
TGTGCCAGCGGAACGACAGGGGGCTTTTTGGCCCTCCACTTT	CASGTTGGFLALHF	few	TRBV6-5	TRBJ1-6	TRBD1
TGCGCCAGCAGAAATACTCCAGGACAGCCAAATACTGAAGCTTTCTTT	CASRNTPGQPNTEAFF	.	TRBV5-1	TRBJ1-1	.
TGTGCCTGGGCCCCGGGGGTATTTGGAAACACCATATATTTT	CAWAPGVFGNTIYF	.	TRBV30	TRBJ1-3	.
TGTGCCAGCAGTTACACCCCGCGGGGAGTTACGGATACGCAGTATTTT	CASSYTPRGVTDTQYF	.	TRBV6-5	TRBJ2-3	.
TGTGCCAGCAGCTTAGGACTAGCGGCTAGCACAGATACGCAGTATTTT	CASSLGLAASTDTQYF	.	TRBV7-2	TRBJ2-3	TRBD2
TGTGCCACCAGCACTGCGAGAGGGGGCCAAGCTGAAGCTTTCTTT	CATSTARGGQAEAFF	.	TRBV15	TRBJ1-1	TRBD1
TGTGCCAGCAGCAAATTGGGTAGACAGGGGACCTACAATGAGCAGTTCTTC	CASSKLGRQGTYNEQFF	.	TRBV21-1	TRBJ2-1	.
TGCAGTGCGCCCGAGGGTGAAGGCTACACCTTC	CSAPEGEGYTF	.	TRBV20-1	TRBJ1-2	.
TGTGCCAGCAGTGAACAGGGGGCGTATCTCTTCGGGGAGCTGTTTTTT	CASSEQGAYLFGELFF	.	TRBV2	TRBJ2-2	TRBD1
TGTGCCAGCAGAACCGACAGGGTAACCTACGAGCAGTACTTC	CASRTDRVTYEQYF	.	TRBV6-5	TRBJ2-7	TRBD1
TGTGCCAGCAGTGAAGCTCGGACTAGCGGAGGAGAGACCCAGTACTTC	CASSEARTSGGETQYF	.	TRBV9	TRBJ2-5	TRBD2
TGTGCCAGCAGTCCCGCCGCGAGCTACGAGCAGTACTTC	CASSPAASYEQYF	.	TRBV6-5	TRBJ2-7	.
TGTGCCAGCAGCAAAGGAAAGGTAGGACTAGTTAAAGAGACCCAGTACTTC	CASSKGKVGLVKETQYF	once	TRBV21-1	TRBJ2-5	.
TGTGCCAGCAGTGCTCAGAACAGGGGCAATGAGCAGTTCTTC	CASSAQNRGNEQFF	.	TRBV6-4	TRBJ2-1	TRBD1
TGTGCCTCAGGGGAAAGCTCCTATAATTCACCCCTCCACTTT	CASGESSYNSPLHF	.	TRBV30	TRBJ1-6	.
TGTGCCAGCAGCTTAGGACAGGGGGCATCCGAAGCTTTCTTT	CASSLGQGASEAFF	.	TRBV7-9	TRBJ1-1	TRBD1
TGTGCCAGCAGCGGACGGACAGGACCCCTTGACGAGCAGTACTTC	CASSGRTGPLDEQYF	.	TRBV9	TRBJ2-7	TRBD1
TGTGCCAGCAGTTACGAGACAGGGGTGCATGAGCAGTTCTTC	CASSYETGVHEQFF	.	TRBV6-5	TRBJ2-1	TRBD1
TGTGCCAGCAGCTTGGGAGGAACTGCTAATGAAAAACTGTTTTTT	CASSLGGTANEKLFF	.	TRBV5-4	TRBJ1-4	.
TGTGCCAGCAGCCGCGCGCGGGGACAGTACTTC	CASSRARGQYF	.	TRBV7-9	TRBJ2-7	.
TGTGCCAGCAGCGTAGAACCGTTACTAGCCAAAAACATTCAGTACTTC	CASSVEPLLAKNIQYF	.	TRBV9	TRBJ2-4	.
TGTGCCAGCAGCCAGGCTAGCGGGGGGGCCACAGATACGCAGTATTTT	CASSQASGGATDTQYF	.	TRBV4-2	TRBJ2-3	TRBD2
TGTGCCTGGAGTTCCTCGGGTACAGATACGCAGTATTTT	CAWSSSGTDTQYF	.	TRBV30	TRBJ2-3	.
TGTGCCAGCAGCTCCCAATCGGGACAAATTAAGCACTTC	CASSSQSGQIKHF	.	TRBV7-2	TRBJ2-4	.
TGTGCCAGCAGTTGGCCCGCGGGGGTGGGAGCTAATTCACCCCTCCACTTT	CASSWPAGVGANSPLHF	.	TRBV2	TRBJ1-6	.
TGTGCCAGCAGCCAATCTGAGGCAGGGAAAGGGTATGGCTACACCTTC	CASSQSEAGKGYGYTF	.	TRBV16	TRBJ1-2	.
TGTGCCAGCAGAATTAGCGGATTAAACACCGGGGAGCTGTTTTTT	CASRISGLNTGELFF	.	TRBV6-5	TRBJ2-2	.
TGTGCCAGCAGCTTATCCGGGAGCGGTAATTCACCCCTCCACTTT	CASSLSGSGNSPLHF	.	TRBV7-2	TRBJ1-6	.
TGTGCCAGCAGCTTAATGCTCAGGGTTCACACCGGGGAGCTGTTTTTT	CASSLMLRVHTGELFF	.	TRBV7-8	TRBJ2-2	.
TGTGCCAGCAGCCCCCGGGGATCGGTCCCCTATGGCTACACCTTC	CASSPRGSVPYGYTF	.	TRBV4-2	TRBJ1-2	.
TGTGCCAGCAGCTTAGGGGAGTTTGCGGAGACCCAGTACTTC	CASSLGEFAETQYF	few	TRBV11-3	TRBJ2-5	.
TGCGCCAGCAGCCAAGATACGGACTTGAACACTGAAGCTTTCTTT	CASSQDTDLNTEAFF	.	TRBV4-3	TRBJ1-1	.
TGTGCCAGCAGTTACCGGGGAACGGGAACCAACACCTTC	CASSYRGTGTNTF	.	TRBV6-2/TRBV6-3	TRBJ1-2	.
TGTGCCAGCAGCCCAATGGACAGGGGAAATTCACCCCTCCACTTT	CASSPMDRGNSPLHF	.	TRBV4-2	TRBJ1-6	TRBD1
TGTGCCAGCAGCTTAGGGGCAGGAGGTCAAGAGACCCAGTACTTC	CASSLGAGGQETQYF	.	TRBV11-2	TRBJ2-5	.
TGTGCTAGCAGCCAGACAGGGTTGAAAGATACGCAGTATTTT	CASSQTGLKDTQYF	once	TRBV7-7	TRBJ2-3	TRBD1
TGTGCCAGCAGCGACTACAGGGACACTGAAGCTTTCTTT	CASSDYRDTEAFF	.	TRBV13	TRBJ1-1	.
TGTGCCAGCAGCCCGCTTGGGGCCCCGAACACCGGGGAGCTGTTTTTT	CASSPLGAPNTGELFF	few	TRBV28	TRBJ2-2	.
TGTGCCAGCAGCCCGGGTGGGACTAGGTACAATGAGCAGTTCTTC	CASSPGGTRYNEQFF	.	TRBV7-6	TRBJ2-1	TRBD2
TGTGCCAGCAGCCAAGCACTCATCAATCAGCCCCAGCATTTT	CASSQALINQPQHF	.	TRBV3-1/TRBV3-2	TRBJ1-5	.
TGTGCCAGCAGCTTGGGTACAGGGAGGGGTGAAAAACTGTTTTTT	CASSLGTGRGEKLFF	.	TRBV5-4	TRBJ1-4	.
TGTGCCAGCAGCCGTCAGGTAGCTGGAAACACCATATATTTT	CASSRQVAGNTIYF	.	TRBV5-6	TRBJ1-3	.
TGTGCCTCCCTTACACAGTACGGGGTGAACACTGAAGCTTTCTTT	CASLTQYGVNTEAFF	.	TRBV7-2	TRBJ1-1	.
TGTGCCAGCAGCGAGAACGTTCAAGGGGGAGAAAAACTGTTTTTT	CASSENVQGGEKLFF	.	TRBV9	TRBJ1-4	.
TGCGCCAGCAGGTTGACGCTGGCAGATAATTCACCCCTCCACTTT	CASRLTLADNSPLHF	.	TRBV5-1	TRBJ1-6	.
TGTGCCAGCAGACCAGGGACAGGGGATCGTTACGAGCAGTACTTC	CASRPGTGDRYEQYF	once	TRBV6-6	TRBJ2-7	TRBD1